This is a list of T cell receptor beta chains from one sample in a study of OX40 agonist ivuxolimab in advanced cancers. Repertoires were generated with immunoSEQ multiplex PCR, while TCRdb's copy carries only in-frame clones and drops some. The table lists tens of thousands of clones, around nine tenths of them singletons. The material sequenced was CD4+ or CD8+ T cells sorted from blood, taken in a trial of the OX40 agonist ivuxolimab. These receptor sequences come from an adult with an advanced solid tumor such as melanoma, head and neck, liver or kidney cancer. CDR3s include the opening cysteine and the closing phenylalanine or tryptophan. D genes are given only for firm matches.

>TRBV6-6|.
CASSYSGGRNTEAFF
>TRBV5-1|.
CASNQGQQKETQYF
>TRBV28|.
CASSLSLVYNEQFF
>TRBV27|.
CASSFRGPGAEAFF
>TRBV5-8|.
CASSLGVDYGYTF
>TRBV7-8|.
CASGRGNSGNTIYF
>TRBV18|TRBD1
CASSPQGTGTEKLFF
>TRBV2|.
CASRKVEVNTEAFF
>TRBV6-5|TRBD2
CASSYSFREAYEQYF
>TRBV18|.
CASSPTGTSYEQYF
>TRBV28|.
CASSLSRGLTYEQYF
>TRBV19|.
CASIVRGNTEAFF
>TRBV5-5|.
CASSPPTDTQYF
>TRBV29-1|.
CSVGDTAGGYTF
>TRBV29-1|TRBD2
CSVDTSGSFSEQFF
>TRBV5-1|.
CASSKGDRTDTQYF
>TRBV4-2|TRBD2
CASSPNPRLAGRYNEQFF
>TRBV5-6|.
CASSLEPTSSTDTQYF
>TRBV2|TRBD2
CASAARSSGNTGELFF
>TRBV19|TRBD1
CASSPRQGMNTEAFF
>TRBV19|.
CASSRAGRGSGNTIYF
>TRBV5-1|.
CASRHRQDIQETQYF
>TRBV10-3|TRBD1
CAISESAWGDRGFDTEAFF
>TRBV19|TRBD2
CASSIAGRAYEQYF
>TRBV7-9|TRBD2
CASSSRVAGGLSTDTQYF
>TRBV14|.
CASLVQGTDTQYF
>TRBV28|.
CASSLGAGAGVYNEQFF
>TRBV28|.
CASSFGVYEQYF
>TRBV21-1|.
CASSRRWVNTEAFF
>TRBV27|.
CASSLVFNQPQHF
>TRBV13|.
CASSLGPVPRAEAFF
>TRBV12-5|TRBD2
CASGFPNTGTSGIYEQYF
>TRBV28|.
CASTGRPSYEQYF
>TRBV4-1|.
CASSQQQITTDTQYF
>TRBV7-8|.
CASSLTQVLTSGNTIYF
>TRBV27|.
CASSLRVRETQYF
>TRBV7-9|.
CASSTSGGVETQYF
>TRBV4-1|TRBD1
CASSHRDSLETEKLFF
>TRBV10-3|.
CAISESTRGGDQPQHF